This passage covers 30 T cell receptor beta chains from one sample sequenced in a study of blood T cell repertoires in COVID-19. TCRdb's copy holds only in-frame clones and misses some; the assay was immunoSEQ multiplex PCR. This sample has around 260,000 clones; roughly nine tenths occur once, and the top ten carry 2.2%. The sequenced material came from peripheral blood. All receptors come from a woman younger than 45 with COVID-19, enrolled during active disease.

This sequence joins TRBV19 and TRBJ1-2; TRBD1 matches 12 bases. The germline gives CDR1 LNHDA, CDR2 SQIVND (reference sequence). J gave up 3 bases and V 5 bases, and 10 bases lay outside the gene matches. CDR3 length equals 17 residues. CDR3 in amino acids: CASSSGQGAPPYYGYTF. CDR3 sequence (DNA): TGTGCCAGTAGTTCGGGACAGGGGGCACCACCTTACTATGGCTACACCTTC.

The chain links TRBV24-1 to TRBJ2-5; possibly TRBD1 for D (7 bases). The CDR3 totals 13 residues. V was cut by 5 bases and J by 5 bases, with 11 bases left in between. Germline values: CDR1 KGHDR, CDR2 SFDVKD. The CDR3 DNA follows: TGTGCCACCAGTGGGCCAGGGGGGGAGACCCAGTACTTC. Translation: CATSGPGGETQYF.

The CDR3 loop is CASSNYRGEQYF. As DNA, the CDR3 is TGTGCCAGCAGCAACTACAGGGGGGAGCAGTACTTC. The V call is TRBV3-1 (or the pseudogene TRBV3-2), the J call TRBJ2-7; TRBD1 matches at 8 bases. The CDR3 is 12 residues long. V gave up 5 bases and J gave up 7 bases; unmatched junction bases: 4. Germline assignment: CDR1 LGHDT and CDR2 YNNKEL (reference sequence).

V is TRBV30 and J is TRBJ1-2, with 9 bases matching TRBD1. Germline-derived CDR1 and CDR2 are GTSNPN and SVGIG (reference sequence). This CDR3 is built from 13 residues. J lost 8 bases, V lost 2 bases, and 6 bases had no gene match. CDR3 loop: CAWSLGQGGGYTF. CDR3 nucleotides: TGTGCCTGGAGTTTGGGACAGGGAGGGGGCTACACCTTC.

The chain couples TRBV3-1 (or the pseudogene TRBV3-2) to TRBJ1-4, with unresolved D. The V end lost 2 bases, the J end lost 8 bases, and 9 bases lay between the germline ends. CDR3 length: 13 amino acids. Looked up from germline, CDR1 is LGHDT and CDR2 is YNNKEL (reference sequence). The CDR3: CASSQPKQEKLFF. DNA for the CDR3: TGTGCCAGCAGCCAACCAAAACAAGAAAAACTGTTTTTT.

The chain carries TRBV5-4 and TRBJ2-5; 13 bases are shared with TRBD2. J lost 5 bases, V lost 4 bases, and 8 bases had no gene match. The germline gives CDR1 SGHNT, CDR2 YYREEE (reference sequence). The CDR3 totals 16 residues. The CDR3 spells CASSRGLAGVDETQYF. The CDR3 DNA sequence: TGTGCCAGCAGCCGCGGACTAGCGGGAGTTGATGAGACCCAGTACTTC. The full variable domain, its missing parts supplied by reference TRBV5-4 and TRBJ2-5, is ETGVTQSPTHLIKTRGQQVTLRCSSQSGHNTVSWYQQALGQGPQFIFQYYREEENGRGNFPPRFSGLQFPNYSSELNVNALELDDSALYLCASSRGLAGVDETQYFGPGTRLLVL.

The chain employs TRBV2 and TRBJ2-2; 9 nucleotides line up with TRBD1. The CDR3 is made up of 15 amino acids. Germline V lookup: CDR1 SNHLY, CDR2 FYNNEI. V trimming: 6 bases; J trimming: 4 bases; junction bases outside the gene matches: 6. The CDR3: CASREGQGFTGELFF. In nucleotides, the CDR3 is TGTGCCAGCAGGGAGGGACAGGGCTTCACCGGGGAGCTGTTTTTT.

The chain has TRBV5-4 and TRBJ2-7; D perhaps matches TRBD2 (6 bases). Trimming removed 4 bases from V and 6 bases from J, with 11 bases in between. Germline V CDR1 and CDR2: SGHNT, YYREEE (reference sequence). CDR3 length: 12 amino acids. The CDR3 spells CASSGRDGEQYF. In nucleotides, the CDR3 is TGTGCCAGCAGCGGGCGGGACGGCGAGCAGTACTTC.

This clone has a single count. This chain joins TRBV28 and TRBJ1-5, with D unclear. This CDR3 region has 17 residues. Germline CDR1 MDHEN, CDR2 SYDVKM. V lost 4 bases to trimming and J lost 0 bases, with 16 bases between them. In DNA form, the CDR3 reads TGTGCCAGCAGTTCCCAGCCGGCGGGCCCTAGCAATCAGCCCCAGCATTTT. This translates into CASSSQPAGPSNQPQHF.

The chain couples TRBV2 to TRBJ1-5; D unresolved. V dropped 7 bases and J dropped 8 bases, with 15 bases sitting between them. Germline V gives CDR1 SNHLY, CDR2 FYNNEI. The CDR3 is 13 residues long. For the CDR3, the DNA is TGTGCCAGCAAGAGCGGGCTTGCGAAGCCCCAGCATTTT. Translating gives CASKSGLAKPQHF.

The chain recombines TRBV12-3 or TRBV12-4 with TRBJ2-2; no clear D gene. V was cut by 1 base and J by 6 bases, with 6 bases left in between. The CDR3 extends over 13 amino acids. DNA for the CDR3: TGTGCCAGCAGTTTAGGGGCTTCCGGGGAGCTGTTTTTT. Translation gives CASSLGASGELFF.

A note on this clone: Other DNA sequences in this specimen translate into the identical CDR3. The J gene is TRBJ2-7, the V gene TRBV11-2, with TRBD1 matching 7 bases. This CDR3 spans 13 amino acids. The V gene's germline CDR1 is SGHAT and CDR2 FQNNGV. Trimming at V came to 3 bases and at J to 1 base, leaving 0 bases not matched to a gene. In nucleotides, the CDR3 is TGTGCCAGCAGCTTGGGACAGTCCTACGAGCAGTACTTC. It translates to CASSLGQSYEQYF. Drawing the rest from reference TRBV11-2 and TRBJ2-7, the complete variable domain is EAGVAQSPRYKIIEKRQSVAFWCNPISGHATLYWYQQILGQGPKLLIQFQNNGVVDDSQLPKDRFSAERLKGVDSTLKIQPAKLEDSAVYLCASSLGQSYEQYFGPGTRLTVT.

The V and J genes are TRBV15 and TRBJ1-5, with 7 bases lining up with TRBD1. The CDR3 runs to 13 residues. CDR1 and CDR2 (germline): LNHNV, YYDKDF (reference sequence). The trim removed 6 bases at V and 2 bases at J, leaving 1 base unmatched. Written as DNA, the CDR3 is TGTGCCACCAGAGGACAGGGCAATCAGCCCCAGCATTTT. Its protein is CATRGQGNQPQHF.

The chain links TRBV5-8 to TRBJ1-1; the D is unclear. CDR1 and CDR2 from the germline V gene are SGHTS and YDEGEE. This CDR3 spans 13 amino acids. V lost 4 bases and J lost 1, with 8 bases in between. The CDR3 is CASSLRQNTEAFF. CDR3 nucleotides: TGTGCCAGCAGCCTGCGACAGAACACTGAAGCTTTCTTT.

The V and J genes are TRBV5-6 and TRBJ2-1, with 8 bases that match TRBD2. CDR3 length: 15 amino acids. Germline-derived CDR1 and CDR2 are SGHDT and YYEEEE. Trimming removed 4 bases from V and 6 bases from J; junction bases left unmatched: 9. Here the CDR3 DNA reads TGTGCCAGCAGCCCGGGGGGGACTTTTGGCAATGAGCAGTTCTTC. This encodes CASSPGGTFGNEQFF.

The V gene is TRBV11-2, the J gene TRBJ1-2; the match to TRBD1 covers 7 bases. V shed 6 bases, J shed 4 bases, and the junction held 8 bases outside the gene matches. The CDR3 is 14 residues long. Looked up from germline, CDR1 is SGHAT and CDR2 is FQNNGV. The CDR3 is CASSIDREVYGYTF. In DNA, the CDR3 is TGTGCCAGCAGTATCGACAGGGAGGTCTATGGCTACACCTTC.

J is TRBJ1-1 and V is TRBV6-1; TRBD1 might be the D (5 bases). This CDR3 comprises 14 residues. V lost 4 bases, J lost 3 bases, and 12 bases lay in between. CDR1 is MNHNS and CDR2 is SASEGT in the germline V gene. The CDR3 region has the DNA TGTGCCAGCAGTGTAGCAGGGAGGGACACTGAAGCTTTCTTT. The encoded protein is CASSVAGRDTEAFF.

In nucleotides, the CDR3 is TGTGCCAGCAGCCCCTCACAGGGCAACCACGAGCAGTACTTC. Translated: CASSPSQGNHEQYF. The chain links TRBV9 to TRBJ2-7, with a weak D call TRBD1 (6 bases). The CDR3 is 14 amino acids. The V end lost 4 bases, the J end lost 5 bases, and 16 bases lay between the germline ends. Germline assignment: CDR1 SGDLS and CDR2 YYNGEE.

V usage is TRBV3-1 (or the pseudogene TRBV3-2) and J usage is TRBJ2-3, with D unresolved. V lost 2 bases to trimming and J lost 5 bases, with 11 bases between them. The germline V gene encodes CDR1 LGHDT and CDR2 YNNKEL (reference sequence). The CDR3 spans 14 residues. This CDR3 is CASSQTETQDTQYF. The DNA of the CDR3 is TGTGCCAGCAGCCAAACAGAAACACAAGATACGCAGTATTTT.

V is TRBV10-2 and J is TRBJ2-7, with unresolved D. CDR3 length: 11 amino acids. The germline V gene has CDR1 WSHSY and CDR2 SAAADI. V lost 4 bases to trimming and J lost 5 bases, with 6 bases between them. The chain's CDR3 is CASSVGHEQYF. The CDR3 nucleotides are TGCGCCAGCAGTGTGGGCCACGAGCAGTACTTC.

The gene calls are TRBV3-1 (or the pseudogene TRBV3-2) and TRBJ2-1, with D maybe TRBD2 (6 bases). CDR3 length: 13 amino acids. V lost 1 base and J 11 bases, leaving 12 bases between the germline ends. Germline V lookup: CDR1 LGHDT, CDR2 YNNKEL (reference sequence). In DNA, the CDR3 is TGTGCCAGCAGCCAAGGCGACGGGACTCAGCAGTTCTTC. This gives the protein CASSQGDGTQQFF.

CDR3 region: CASSTRGLQPQHF. CDR3 DNA: TGTGCCAGCAGCACAAGGGGGCTTCAGCCCCAGCATTTT. The rearrangement uses TRBV28 and TRBJ1-5; 7 bases fit TRBD1. This CDR3 is built from 13 residues. The junction had 5 bases not matched to a gene; V was cut back by 6 bases and J by 6 bases. Germline V CDR1 and CDR2: MDHEN, SYDVKM.

V is TRBV5-4 and J is TRBJ2-3; maybe TRBD2 (6 bases). V was cut by 5 bases and J by 2 bases, with 12 bases left in between. CDR3 length: 14 amino acids. The germline CDR1 and CDR2 sequences are SGHNT and YYREEE (reference sequence). The CDR3 DNA is TGTGCCAGCAGTACGGGACTGGTCACAGATACGCAGTATTTT. It codes for CASSTGLVTDTQYF.

Turning to this clone: Other DNA variants within this sample encode the same CDR3. V usage is TRBV2 and J usage is TRBJ1-5; D perhaps matches TRBD1 (5 bases). The CDR3 length is 14 residues. Germline CDR1 and CDR2: SNHLY and FYNNEI. V dropped 3 bases and J dropped 4 bases, with 10 bases sitting between them. CDR3 DNA sequence: TGTGCCAGCAGTGACAGGGTAGGAAATCAGCCCCAGCATTTT. The encoded protein is CASSDRVGNQPQHF.

The chain has TRBV9 and TRBJ2-6; D possibly corresponds to TRBD1 (6 bases). The germline V gene has CDR1 SGDLS and CDR2 YYNGEE. The V end lost 3 bases, the J end lost 0 bases, and 19 bases lay between the germline ends. The CDR3 length is 19 residues. For the CDR3, the DNA is TGTGCCAGCAGCGCAGTGGTGGGACAACCGAACTCTGGGGCCAACGTCCTGACTTTC. Translated: CASSAVVGQPNSGANVLTF. Full variable domain (rest looked up from reference TRBV9 and TRBJ2-6): DSGVTQTPKHLITATGQRVTLRCSPRSGDLSVYWYQQSLDQGLQFLIQYYNGEERAKGNILERFSAQQFPDLHSELNLSSLELGDSALYFCASSAVVGQPNSGANVLTFGAGSRLTVL.

This clone was seen a single time. The V call is TRBV28, the J call TRBJ2-5; TRBD1 aligns across 7 bases. V lost 6 bases, J lost 1 base, and 5 bases stayed unmatched. Looked up from germline, CDR1 is MDHEN and CDR2 is SYDVKM. The CDR3 contains 14 residues. The CDR3 coding sequence is TGTGCCAGCAGGTATCCAGGGGGCCAAGAGACCCAGTACTTC. Translating gives CASRYPGGQETQYF.

J is TRBJ2-1 and V is TRBV21-1; the D call TRBD2 from the table was never checked on the DNA. TRBV21-1 is a pseudogene. The CDR3 contains 17 residues. In nucleotides, the CDR3 is TGTGCCAGCAGCCAGGGGACTAGCGGGGTTCCATACAATGAGCAGTTCTTC. The encoded protein is CASSQGTSGVPYNEQFF.

J is TRBJ2-5 and V is TRBV5-1; no clear D gene. The CDR3 has 14 residues. V lost 4 bases and J lost 5, with 15 bases in between. CDR1 and CDR2 (germline): SGHRS, YFSETQ. The CDR3 bases are TGCGCCAGCAGCCCTCCCGGAGCCGGCGAGACCCAGTACTTC. It is translated as CASSPPGAGETQYF.

The V and J genes are TRBV7-8 and TRBJ1-5; 7 bases align to TRBD1. Trimming took 0 bases from V and 6 from J; bases not matched to a gene: 2. CDR1 and CDR2 (germline): SGHVS, FQNEAQ. The CDR3 runs to 14 residues. CDR3 coding DNA: TGTGCCAGCAGCTTAGCGCAGGGGGGTCAGCCCCAGCATTTT. The encoded protein is CASSLAQGGQPQHF.

This clone was detected once. V gene TRBV7-9 combines with J gene TRBJ2-1, with a weak D call TRBD1 (6 bases). This CDR3 region has 16 residues. Germline V gene data show CDR1 as SEHNR and CDR2 as FQNEAQ (reference sequence). V was shortened by 5 bases and J by 3 bases, with 17 bases between the two germline ends. The CDR3 DNA sequence: TGTGCCAGCAGCCCAAAACAGGGAGATGGCTACAATGAGCAGTTCTTC. The encoded protein is CASSPKQGDGYNEQFF.